This TCR beta chain was captured by sequencing in a study of intratumoral heterogeneity in liver cancer. The study in broad terms: Across the full approximately 15-patient cohort, most patients were male and the median age was around 62 years. To investigate intratumor heterogeneity, the study integrated RNA-seq, DNA sequencing, TCR-seq and SNP array data drawn from multiple regions of hepatocellular carcinoma specimens. The full cohort included 70 or so multiregional samples from roughly 14 HCC patients, consisting of approximately 50 tumoral regions and 20 adjacent nontumoral regions. Overall study outcomes, separate from this receptor: The authors noted a relatively low number of patients and under-sampled tumor-infiltrating lymphocyte representation as limitations.

The immunoSEQ assay was used to sequence TCR beta chain CDR3 regions from genomic DNA. Primers annealing to V and J segments amplified rearranged VDJ segments. The paper's data handling went like this. The ImmunoSeq Analyzer software was used to compute clonality and richness metrics. To find clones with differing abundance between regions, Fisher's exact test was applied together with a beta-binomial method for extra stringency. In TCRdb, the immuneACCESS table is reduced to in-frame sequences with V and J assigned. These tables do not hold every clone; where another copy was compared, an unresolved V gene accounts for under half, and the others remain unexplained. V, J and clone size derive from that table, while D and trimming were established from the DNA sequence. This sample is represented by 20,000 to 25,000 clones; 73% of them were singletons. Approximately 17% of the sample is held by the ten biggest clonotypes.

This clone is medium-sized (0.01 to 0.1%). What this receptor recognizes is not known. Base-call qualities are not available, and no considerably larger clone is one nucleotide away. From the cysteine up to the phenylalanine, the CDR3 has a length of 13 residues. CDR3 DNA only is kept here, 39 bases in frame from base 1. According to the germline V gene (reference sequence), CDR1 reads LNHDA and CDR2 reads SQIVND. Clipping removes 5 bases from V and 7 bases from J, with 5 as the unmatched junction base count. All patients had early-stage hepatocellular carcinoma and received no therapy before surgical resection. No macroscopic evidence of necrosis or hemorrhage was present in the sampled areas. TCR sequencing (ImmunoSeq) was performed on multiple regions from a couple of patients. Frozen resection tissue samples were collected at least 1 cm apart from each other. Samples labelled N were derived from nontumoral liver tissue adjacent to the tumor. Genomic DNA was extracted from bulk tissue using the DNeasy blood and tissue kit.

Recombination linked TRBV19 to TRBJ2-3, with TRBD1 identical over 8 junction bases. This clonotype originated in a woman between 65 and 79 years old with hepatocellular carcinoma. This specimen consisted of tumor-adjacent normal tissue, obtained before any cancer treatment. The CDR3 protein sequence reads: CASSVQGAYTQYF. The nucleotide sequence reads TGTGCCAGTAGTGTCCAGGGGGCGTATACGCAGTATTTT.